This passage covers 8 T cell receptor beta chains from one sample sequenced in a study of cytomegalovirus exposure and HLA in healthy donors. The PCR had 60 Vbeta and 13 Jbeta primers. Libraries were prepared by immunoSEQ multiplex PCR; TCRdb keeps only in-frame clonotypes and omits some of them. The table lists about 200,000 clones, roughly 77% of them singletons. Material: PBMCs. These TCRs come from a male donor in good health and CMV-seropositive.

The V call is TRBV5-1, the J call TRBJ2-7, with a weak D call TRBD1 (6 bases). This CDR3 is 16 amino acids long. V gave up 3 bases and J gave up 0 bases, with 16 bases separating them. Germline CDR1 SGHRS, CDR2 YFSETQ. As DNA, the CDR3 is TGCGCCAGCAGCTCCGGAGGTCGGACAGCCTCCTACGAGCAGTACTTC. Translation gives CASSSGGRTASYEQYF.

This rearrangement joins TRBV9 to TRBJ2-5, with 7 bases fitting TRBD2. The CDR3 covers 15 residues. V dropped 0 bases and J dropped 2; count of bases not matched to a gene: 4. Germline values: CDR1 SGDLS, CDR2 YYNGEE. CDR3 amino acids: CASSVGVSGQETQYF. The CDR3 region has the DNA TGTGCCAGCAGCGTAGGGGTTAGCGGGCAAGAGACCCAGTACTTC.

The chain employs TRBV15 and TRBJ2-5, with D perhaps matching TRBD2 (6 bases). V was cut by 0 bases and J by 3 bases, with 11 bases left in between. Germline CDR1 LNHNV, CDR2 YYDKDF (reference sequence). The CDR3 runs 15 residues. Written as DNA, the CDR3 is TGTGCCACCAGCAGAGACGCTAGCGCCAAAGAGACCCAGTACTTC. It is translated as CATSRDASAKETQYF.

The gene calls are TRBV28 and TRBJ2-2; 7 nucleotides match TRBD1. The ends lost 4 bases at V and 1 base at J; junction bases unmatched: 3. The CDR3 sequence is 15 residues long. Germline V gives CDR1 MDHEN, CDR2 SYDVKM. Written as DNA, the CDR3 is TGTGCCAGCAGTTCGGGACAGAGGAACACCGGGGAGCTGTTTTTT. It yields the protein CASSSGQRNTGELFF.

This clone has just one count. The chain has TRBV7-9 and TRBJ2-5; tentatively, D is TRBD2 (6 bases). The CDR3 sequence is 13 residues long. V gave up 5 bases and J gave up 9 bases, with 16 bases separating them. The V gene's germline CDR1 is SEHNR and CDR2 FQNEAQ (reference sequence). CDR3 sequence: CASSLTGRGAQYF. Written as DNA, the CDR3 is TGTGCCAGCAGCCTTACGGGACGCGGGGCCCAGTACTTC.

This rearrangement joins TRBV28 to TRBJ1-6; D might be TRBD1 (5 bases). The CDR3 totals 15 residues. The germline gives CDR1 MDHEN, CDR2 SYDVKM. V was shortened by 2 bases and J by 9 bases, with 14 bases between the two germline ends. The CDR3 is CASSLHSGLISPLHF. In DNA form, the CDR3 reads TGTGCCAGCAGTTTACATTCAGGGCTGATTTCACCCCTCCACTTT.

The chain has TRBV4-1 and TRBJ1-3; D gene ambiguous. The length of the CDR3 is 17 residues. Germline V gene lookup returns CDR1 MGHRA and CDR2 YSYEKL. V was pared by 1 base and J by 0 bases, with 13 bases between. The CDR3 nucleotides are TGCGCCAGCAGCCAAGTATCGGCACTAAGCTCTGGAAACACCATATATTTT. Its protein product is CASSQVSALSSGNTIYF.

The rearrangement joins TRBV9 to TRBJ1-1, with TRBD1 matching over 7 bases. V was clipped by 4 bases and J by 6 bases; unmatched bases: 9. The CDR3 runs 14 residues. The V gene's germline CDR1 is SGDLS and CDR2 YYNGEE. The CDR3 DNA is TGTGCCAGCAGCCCCTATCCGCAGGGGGCTGAAGCTTTCTTT. Residues: CASSPYPQGAEAFF.